This entry is about one T cell receptor beta chain. Assay used: immunoSEQ multiplex PCR; TCRdb lists only in-frame clones, some missing. Among approximately 760,000 clones listed, 70% to 90% were seen once. This CDR3 is 13 amino acids long. Germline trimming cut 6 bases from V and 2 bases from J; bases unmatched to any gene: 4. In germline, CDR1 is MNHEY, CDR2 SMNVEV (reference sequence). This entry is derived from a study of shared T cell receptors in the human thymus. This sample was also put to use in a study of human thymus T cells. That paper notes: The people who donated were healthy Finnish babies having corrective surgery for congenital heart defects. Corrective heart surgery yielded the resections from which the thymus tissue came. Use of V and J genes seemed skewed within the thymic and blood repertoires. Related research described thymic repertoires that were highly overlapping among unrelated individuals.

The material sequenced was thymocytes. The clonotype was recovered from a girl under three years old with a congenital heart defect. This chain uses TRBV27 with TRBJ2-7; 7 nucleotides align to TRBD1. The CDR3 DNA is TGTGCCAGCAGACCCGGACAGGCCTACGAGCAGTACTTC. It is translated as CASRPGQAYEQYF.